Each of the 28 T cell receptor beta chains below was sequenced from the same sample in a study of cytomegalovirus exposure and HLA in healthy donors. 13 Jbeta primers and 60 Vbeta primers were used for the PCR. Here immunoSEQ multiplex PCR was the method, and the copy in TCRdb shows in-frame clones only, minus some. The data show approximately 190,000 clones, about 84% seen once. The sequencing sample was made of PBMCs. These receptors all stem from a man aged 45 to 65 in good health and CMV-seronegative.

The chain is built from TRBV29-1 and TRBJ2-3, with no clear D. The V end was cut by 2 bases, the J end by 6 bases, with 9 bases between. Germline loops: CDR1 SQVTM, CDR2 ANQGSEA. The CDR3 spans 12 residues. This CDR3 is CSVELGPDTQYF. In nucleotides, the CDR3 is TGCAGCGTTGAACTCGGTCCCGATACGCAGTATTTT.

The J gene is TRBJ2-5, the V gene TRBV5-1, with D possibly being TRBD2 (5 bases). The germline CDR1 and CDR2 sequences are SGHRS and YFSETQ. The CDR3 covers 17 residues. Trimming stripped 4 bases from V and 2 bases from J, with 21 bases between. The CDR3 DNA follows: TGCGCCAGCAGCCCGCGACTATACTCCCTCACTCAAGAGACCCAGTACTTC. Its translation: CASSPRLYSLTQETQYF.

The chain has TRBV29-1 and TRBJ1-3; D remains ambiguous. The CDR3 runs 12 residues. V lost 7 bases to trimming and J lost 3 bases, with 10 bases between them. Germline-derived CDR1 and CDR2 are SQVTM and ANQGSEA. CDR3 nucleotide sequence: TGCAGCGCCTCCGGCGGTGGAAACACCATATATTTT. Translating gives CSASGGGNTIYF.

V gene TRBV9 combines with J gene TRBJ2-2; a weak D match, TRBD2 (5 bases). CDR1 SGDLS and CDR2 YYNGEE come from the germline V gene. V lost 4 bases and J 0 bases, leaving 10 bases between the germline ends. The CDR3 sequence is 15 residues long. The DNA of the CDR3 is TGTGCCAGCAGCAGAACCGGGACGAACACCGGGGAGCTGTTTTTT. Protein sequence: CASSRTGTNTGELFF.

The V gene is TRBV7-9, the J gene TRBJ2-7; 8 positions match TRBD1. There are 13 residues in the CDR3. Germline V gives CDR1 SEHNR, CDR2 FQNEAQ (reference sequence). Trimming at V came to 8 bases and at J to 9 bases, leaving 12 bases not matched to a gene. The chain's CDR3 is CASSVGGQGLQYF. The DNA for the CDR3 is TGTGCCAGCTCGGTGGGAGGACAGGGTTTGCAGTACTTC.

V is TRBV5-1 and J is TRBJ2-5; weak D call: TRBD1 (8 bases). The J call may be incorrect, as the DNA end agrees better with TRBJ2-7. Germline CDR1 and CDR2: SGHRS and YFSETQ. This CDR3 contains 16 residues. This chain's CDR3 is CASSPGGQAFSYEQYF. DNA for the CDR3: TGCGCCAGCAGCCCGGGGGGACAGGCATTTTCCTACGAGCAGTACTTC.

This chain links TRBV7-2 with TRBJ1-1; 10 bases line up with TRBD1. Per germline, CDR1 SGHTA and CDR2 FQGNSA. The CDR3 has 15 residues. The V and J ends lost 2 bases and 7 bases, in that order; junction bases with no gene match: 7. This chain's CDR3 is CASSLPLGTGVEAFF. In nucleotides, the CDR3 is TGTGCCAGCAGCTTACCTCTCGGGACAGGGGTTGAAGCTTTCTTT.

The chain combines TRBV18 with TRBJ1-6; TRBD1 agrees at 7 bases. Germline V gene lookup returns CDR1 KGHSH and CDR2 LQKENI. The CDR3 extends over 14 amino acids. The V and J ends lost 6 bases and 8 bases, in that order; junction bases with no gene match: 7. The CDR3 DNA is TGTGCCAGCTCGCCAGGGACAGTTTATTCACCCCTCCACTTT. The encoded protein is CASSPGTVYSPLHF.

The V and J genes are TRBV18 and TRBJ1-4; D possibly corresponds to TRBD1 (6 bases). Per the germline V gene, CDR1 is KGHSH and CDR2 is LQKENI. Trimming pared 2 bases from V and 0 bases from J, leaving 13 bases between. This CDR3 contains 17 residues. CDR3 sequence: CASSPTGRKATNEKLFF. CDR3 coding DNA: TGTGCCAGCTCACCAACAGGGCGAAAGGCAACTAATGAAAAACTGTTTTTT. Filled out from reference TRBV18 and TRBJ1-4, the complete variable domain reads NAGVMQNPRHLVRRRGQEARLRCSPMKGHSHVYWYRQLPEEGLKFMVYLQKENIIDESGMPKERFSAEFPKEGPSILRIQQVVRGDSAAYFCASSPTGRKATNEKLFFGSGTQLSVL.

The CDR3 loop reads CASSYSGGPTEAFF. DNA for the CDR3: TGTGCCAGCAGTTACTCGGGGGGTCCCACTGAAGCTTTCTTT. This chain links TRBV6-5 with TRBJ1-1; D might be TRBD1 (5 bases). The CDR3 consists of 14 residues. Trimming left V 0 bases short and J 4 bases short, with 9 bases between. Looked up from germline, CDR1 is MNHEY and CDR2 is SVGAGI.

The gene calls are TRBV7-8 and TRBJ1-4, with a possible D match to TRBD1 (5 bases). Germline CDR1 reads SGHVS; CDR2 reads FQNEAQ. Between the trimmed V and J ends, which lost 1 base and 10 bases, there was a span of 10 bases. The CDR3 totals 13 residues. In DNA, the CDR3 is TGTGCCAGCAGCTTAGTCCAGGGCCTAAAACTGTTTTTT. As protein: CASSLVQGLKLFF.

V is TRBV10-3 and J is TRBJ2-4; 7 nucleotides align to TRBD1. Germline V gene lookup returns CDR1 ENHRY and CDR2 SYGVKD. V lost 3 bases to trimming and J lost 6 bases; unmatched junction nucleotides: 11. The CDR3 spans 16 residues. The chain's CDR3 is CAISEQMTGRRNIQYF. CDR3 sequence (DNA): TGTGCCATCAGTGAACAGATGACAGGGCGGAGAAACATTCAGTACTTC.

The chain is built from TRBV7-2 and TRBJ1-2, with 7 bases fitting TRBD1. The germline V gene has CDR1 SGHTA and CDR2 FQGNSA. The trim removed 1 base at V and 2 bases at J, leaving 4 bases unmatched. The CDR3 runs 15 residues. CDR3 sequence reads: CASSLVTGVNYGYTF. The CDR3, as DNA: TGTGCCAGCAGCTTAGTCACAGGGGTAAACTATGGCTACACCTTC.

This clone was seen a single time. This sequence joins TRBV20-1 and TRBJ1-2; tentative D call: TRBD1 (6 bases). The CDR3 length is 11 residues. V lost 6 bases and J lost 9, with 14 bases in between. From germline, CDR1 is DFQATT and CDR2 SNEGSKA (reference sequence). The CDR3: CSARTEYSYTF. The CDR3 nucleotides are TGCAGTGCACGGACAGAATATAGCTACACCTTC.

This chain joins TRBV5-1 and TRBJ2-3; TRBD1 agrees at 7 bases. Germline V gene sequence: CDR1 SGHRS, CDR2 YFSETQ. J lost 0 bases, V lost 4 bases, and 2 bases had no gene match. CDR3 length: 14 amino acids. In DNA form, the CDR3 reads TGCGCCAGCAGCGGCAGGGGGAGCACAGATACGCAGTATTTT. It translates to CASSGRGSTDTQYF.

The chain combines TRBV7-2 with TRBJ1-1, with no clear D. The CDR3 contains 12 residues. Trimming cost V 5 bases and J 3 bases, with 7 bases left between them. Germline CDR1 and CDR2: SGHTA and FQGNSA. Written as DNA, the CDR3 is TGTGCCAGCAGCCCCGACTACACTGAAGCTTTCTTT. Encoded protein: CASSPDYTEAFF.

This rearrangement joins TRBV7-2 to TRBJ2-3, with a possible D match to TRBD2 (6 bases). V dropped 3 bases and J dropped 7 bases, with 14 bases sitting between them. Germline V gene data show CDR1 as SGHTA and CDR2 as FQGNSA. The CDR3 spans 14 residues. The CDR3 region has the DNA TGTGCCAGCAGCTTCGGGACTTTCCAAAATACGCAGTATTTT. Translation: CASSFGTFQNTQYF.

CDR3 nucleotides: TGTGCCAGCAGGACCCCGGGACAAAGGGCCTACGAGCAGTACTTC. This encodes CASRTPGQRAYEQYF. This sequence joins TRBV11-2 and TRBJ2-7, with D tentatively TRBD1 (6 bases). The CDR3 is 15 residues long. V dropped 6 bases and J dropped 2 bases, with 17 bases sitting between them. Germline assignment: CDR1 SGHAT and CDR2 FQNNGV.

Written as DNA, the CDR3 is TGTGCCAGCAGCGAAGGGACAGGGTCAGGCTACACCTTC. Its protein product is CASSEGTGSGYTF. The V call is TRBV9, the J call TRBJ1-2, with 9 bases lining up with TRBD1. The CDR3 spans 13 residues. Unmatched junction bases numbered 5, after V lost 3 bases and J lost 8 bases. The germline gives CDR1 SGDLS, CDR2 YYNGEE.

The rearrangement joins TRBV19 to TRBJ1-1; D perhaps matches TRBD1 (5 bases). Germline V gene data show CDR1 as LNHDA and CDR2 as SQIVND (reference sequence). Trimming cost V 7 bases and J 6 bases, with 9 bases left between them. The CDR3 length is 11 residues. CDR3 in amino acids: CASKGPAEAFF. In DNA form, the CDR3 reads TGTGCCAGTAAGGGGCCAGCTGAAGCTTTCTTT. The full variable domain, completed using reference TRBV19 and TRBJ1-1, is DGGITQSPKYLFRKEGQNVTLSCEQNLNHDAMYWYRQDPGQGLRLIYYSQIVNDFQKGDIAEGYSVSREKKESFPLTVTSAQKNPTAFYLCASKGPAEAFFGQGTRLTVV.

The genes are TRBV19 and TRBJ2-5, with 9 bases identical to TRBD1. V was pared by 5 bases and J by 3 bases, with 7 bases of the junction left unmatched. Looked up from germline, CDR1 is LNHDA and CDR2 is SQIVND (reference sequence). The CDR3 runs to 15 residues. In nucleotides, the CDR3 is TGTGCCAGTAGTCCCCTAGGACAGGGGAAAGAGACCCAGTACTTC. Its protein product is CASSPLGQGKETQYF.

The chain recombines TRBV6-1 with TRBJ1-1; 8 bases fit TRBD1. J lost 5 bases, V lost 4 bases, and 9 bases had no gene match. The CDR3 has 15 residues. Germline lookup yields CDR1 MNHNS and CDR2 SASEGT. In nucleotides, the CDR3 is TGTGCCAGCAGTGGTTTCGGGACAGGCTCTACTGAAGCTTTCTTT. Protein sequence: CASSGFGTGSTEAFF.

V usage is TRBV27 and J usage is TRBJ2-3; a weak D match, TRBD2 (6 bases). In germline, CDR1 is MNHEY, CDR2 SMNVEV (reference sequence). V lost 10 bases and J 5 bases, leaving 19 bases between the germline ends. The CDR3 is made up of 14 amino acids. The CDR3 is CATGGAGGIDTQYF. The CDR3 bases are TGTGCCACCGGGGGAGCAGGCGGGATAGATACGCAGTATTTT.

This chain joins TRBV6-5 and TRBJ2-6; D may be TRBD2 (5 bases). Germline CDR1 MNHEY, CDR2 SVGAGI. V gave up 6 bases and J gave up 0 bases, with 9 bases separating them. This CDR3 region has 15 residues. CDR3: CASRRLNSGANVLTF. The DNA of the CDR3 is TGTGCCAGCAGAAGACTAAACTCTGGGGCCAACGTCCTGACTTTC.

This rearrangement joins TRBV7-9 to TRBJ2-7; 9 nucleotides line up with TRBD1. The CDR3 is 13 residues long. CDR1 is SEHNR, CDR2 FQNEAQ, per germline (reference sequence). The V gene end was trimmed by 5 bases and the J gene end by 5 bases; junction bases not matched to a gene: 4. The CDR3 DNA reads TGTGCCAGCAGCGGGACAGGGAACCACGAGCAGTACTTC. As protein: CASSGTGNHEQYF. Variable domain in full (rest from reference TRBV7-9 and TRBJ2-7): DTGVSQNPRHKITKRGQNVTFRCDPISEHNRLYWYRQTLGQGPEFLTYFQNEAQLEKSRLLSDRFSAERPKGSFSTLEIQRTEQGDSAMYLCASSGTGNHEQYFGPGTRLTVT.

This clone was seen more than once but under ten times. CDR3 in DNA: TGTGCCAGCAGCTTAGGAGGGGGCGGCACTGAAGCTTTCTTT. It is translated as CASSLGGGGTEAFF. This chain joins TRBV7-8 and TRBJ1-1, with 7 bases aligning to TRBD1. Germline values: CDR1 SGHVS, CDR2 FQNEAQ. CDR3 length: 14 residues. V gave up 1 base and J gave up 4 bases; unmatched junction bases: 3.

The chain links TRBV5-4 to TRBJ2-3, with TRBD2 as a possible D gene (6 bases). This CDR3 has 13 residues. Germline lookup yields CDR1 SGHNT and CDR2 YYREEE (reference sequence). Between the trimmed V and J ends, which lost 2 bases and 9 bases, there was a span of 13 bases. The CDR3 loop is CASSLGSEGTQYF. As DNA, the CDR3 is TGTGCCAGCAGCTTAGGTTCGGAGGGGACGCAGTATTTT.

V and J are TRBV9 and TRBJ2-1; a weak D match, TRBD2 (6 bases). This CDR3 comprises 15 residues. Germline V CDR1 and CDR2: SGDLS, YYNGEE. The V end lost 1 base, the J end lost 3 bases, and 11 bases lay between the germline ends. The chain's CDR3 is CASSVSGGIYNEQFF. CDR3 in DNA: TGTGCCAGCAGCGTAAGCGGAGGGATCTACAATGAGCAGTTCTTC.